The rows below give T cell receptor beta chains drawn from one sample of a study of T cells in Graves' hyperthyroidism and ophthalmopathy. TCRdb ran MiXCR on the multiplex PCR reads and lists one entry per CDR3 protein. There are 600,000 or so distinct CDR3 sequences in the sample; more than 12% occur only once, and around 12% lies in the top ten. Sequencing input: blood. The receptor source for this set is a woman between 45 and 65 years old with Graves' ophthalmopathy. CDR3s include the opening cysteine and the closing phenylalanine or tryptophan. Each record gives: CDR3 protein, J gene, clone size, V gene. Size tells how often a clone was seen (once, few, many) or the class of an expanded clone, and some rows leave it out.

CASSQDWGATEAFF | TRBJ1-1 | many | TRBV3-1
CASSLRGVSYNEQFF | TRBJ2-1 | many | TRBV7-3
CASSKGRYSNQPQHF | TRBJ1-5 | few | TRBV27
CASSLGRDWGEQFF | TRBJ2-1 | NA | TRBV5-1
CASSSLTSRDRETQYF | TRBJ2-5 | many | TRBV7-9
CASSPKAASGSNEQFF | TRBJ2-1 | many | TRBV7-9
CASSALPGELFF | TRBJ2-2 | many | TRBV2
CASSPGDMTAGELFF | TRBJ2-2 | many | TRBV7-2
CASSLGQQSSPLHF | TRBJ1-6 | few | TRBV5-6
CASSLVLSGRAIGELFF | TRBJ2-2 | many | TRBV7-9
CSASARAGDQPQHF | TRBJ1-5 | many | TRBV20-1
CASSRFFGRANTGELFF | TRBJ2-2 | NA | TRBV7-3
CASSLGTYVYNEQFF | TRBJ2-1 | many | TRBV5-1
CASSLTENYGYTF | TRBJ1-2 | many | TRBV5-1
CSATYRGRIVYGYTF | TRBJ1-2 | NA | TRBV20-1
CASSSIQPSYNEQFF | TRBJ2-1 | many | TRBV7-2
CASSYWGTTTDTQYF | TRBJ2-3 | few | TRBV6-2/TRBV6-3
CGIGEGQGQPQHF | TRBJ1-5 | NA | TRBV29-1
CASSDPGHSDEKLFF | TRBJ1-4 | few | TRBV5-6
CASSYSLEANTEAFF | TRBJ1-1 | many | TRBV6-2/TRBV6-3
CASSQDEGGYGPYEQYF | TRBJ2-7 | many | TRBV3-1
CASSDRQMNTEAFF | TRBJ1-1 | NA | TRBV6-1
CASSLAMSVYNEQFF | TRBJ2-1 | many | TRBV7-8
CASSLNQGGNGELFF | TRBJ2-2 | many | TRBV12-3/TRBV12-4
CASTHAGRNEKLFF | TRBJ1-4 | many | TRBV12-3/TRBV12-4
CASSLGLDDGEQYF | TRBJ2-7 | many | TRBV5-1
CASGFHQTASFSAEAFF | TRBJ1-1 | NA | TRBV27
CASSMHRGRGTEAFF | TRBJ1-1 | NA | TRBV19